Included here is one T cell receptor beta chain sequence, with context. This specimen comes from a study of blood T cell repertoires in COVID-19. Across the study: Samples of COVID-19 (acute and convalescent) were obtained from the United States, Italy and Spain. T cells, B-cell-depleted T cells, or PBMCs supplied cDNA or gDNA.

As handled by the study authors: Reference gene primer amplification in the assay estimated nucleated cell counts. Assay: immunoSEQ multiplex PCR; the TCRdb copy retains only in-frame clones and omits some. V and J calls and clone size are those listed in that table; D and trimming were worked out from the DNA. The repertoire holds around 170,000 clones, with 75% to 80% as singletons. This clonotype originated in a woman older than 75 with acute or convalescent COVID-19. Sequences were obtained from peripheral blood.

CDR3 coding DNA: TGTGCCAGCAGCGGGGGGGGAAGGGGCACTGAAGCTTTCTTT. Translation: CASSGGGRGTEAFF. The chain joins TRBV6-2 or TRBV6-3 to TRBJ1-1, with a possible D match to TRBD1 (5 bases). V gave up 6 bases and J gave up 4 bases, with 15 bases separating them. The CDR3 is made up of 14 amino acids. Germline loops: CDR1 MNHEY, CDR2 SVGEGT.